These T cell receptor beta chains were read from a single sample in a study of T cell repertoires in cytomegalovirus infection. TCRdb re-derived calls from the reads in MiXCR, one entry per CDR3 protein. The data show about 920,000 distinct CDR3 sequences, roughly 31% seen once. The antigens for these receptors are not known. The sequencing here drew on cultured CD8+ T cells from PBMCs, taken from culture after CMV antigen stimulation. These receptors were collected from a human donor in good health (CMV status not recorded). Some clones in this sample may be carry-over from other donors' samples. Both conserved end residues are part of each CDR3. A D gene is named only where the DNA matches it firmly. Clone size appears in some rows only: once, few, many, or a class for an expanded clone.

v_gene	d_gene	j_gene	abundance	CDR3aa	CDR3nt
TRBV9	TRBD2	TRBJ2-5	few	CASSEGTSLQETQYF	TGTGCCAGCAGCGAAGGGACTAGCCTTCAAGAGACCCAGTACTTC
TRBV7-9	TRBD1	TRBJ2-5	few	CASSPRWDRGETQYF	TGTGCCAGCAGCCCCCGATGGGACAGGGGAGAGACCCAGTACTTC
TRBV7-2	.	TRBJ2-1	.	CASSFRDIYNEQFF	TGTGCCAGCAGCTTTCGGGACATCTACAATGAGCAGTTCTTC
TRBV7-8	.	TRBJ2-3	.	CANSLKSSTDTQYF	TGTGCCAACAGCCTAAAGAGTAGCACAGATACGCAGTATTTT
TRBV10-1	.	TRBJ2-1	.	CASSETHGSSHNEQFF	TGCGCCAGCAGTGAGACTCATGGAAGTTCCCACAATGAGCAGTTCTTC
TRBV7-3	.	TRBJ2-2	many	CASSSMGTLKTGELFF	TGTGCCAGCAGCTCAATGGGCACCTTGAAGACCGGGGAGCTGTTTTTT
TRBV10-3	TRBD1	TRBJ2-7	.	CAISETRRQGGYEQYF	TGTGCCATCAGTGAGACGAGGAGACAGGGGGGCTACGAGCAGTACTTC
TRBV12-3/TRBV12-4	TRBD2	TRBJ2-5	.	CASSIQTSGVGETQYF	TGTGCCAGCAGTATCCAGACTAGCGGGGTCGGGGAGACCCAGTACTTC
TRBV6-5	.	TRBJ2-5	.	CASSPIAGTGETQYF	TGTGCCAGCAGCCCGATCGCGGGCACGGGGGAGACCCAGTACTTC
TRBV20-1	.	TRBJ2-7	.	CSASSTIPYEQYF	TGCAGTGCTAGCTCCACAATCCCCTACGAGCAGTACTTC
TRBV7-9	TRBD1	TRBJ2-1	many	CASRTGGNEQFF	TGTGCCAGCAGGACAGGGGGCAATGAGCAGTTCTTC
TRBV6-5	.	TRBJ2-5	few	CASSYSSGGSETQYF	TGTGCCAGCAGTTACTCCAGTGGGGGCTCGGAGACCCAGTACTTC
TRBV7-8	.	TRBJ2-1	.	CASSLSRGSNEQFF	TGTGCCAGCAGCTTATCCAGGGGCTCCAATGAGCAGTTCTTC
TRBV6-6	.	TRBJ1-4	few	CASTVASNEKLFF	TGTGCCAGCACGGTCGCCTCTAATGAAAAACTGTTTTTT
TRBV12-3/TRBV12-4	TRBD1	TRBJ2-3	.	CASSFRWDRAIYTQYF	TGTGCCAGCAGTTTTCGGTGGGACAGGGCCATTTATACGCAGTATTTT
TRBV20-1	TRBD1	TRBJ1-2	.	CSARDGAGGPLNYGYTF	TGCAGTGCTAGAGATGGGGCAGGGGGGCCGTTAAACTATGGCTACACCTTC
TRBV6-2/TRBV6-3	.	TRBJ1-1	few	CASTPWTVNTEAFF	TGTGCCAGCACCCCCTGGACGGTGAACACTGAAGCTTTCTTT
TRBV27	TRBD1	TRBJ1-4	.	CASSSGGFNEKLFF	TGTGCCAGCAGTTCAGGGGGATTTAATGAAAAACTGTTTTTT
TRBV7-2	.	TRBJ2-1	many	CASSSSPRGGAYNEQFF	TGTGCCAGCAGCTCTTCCCCGAGGGGGGGCGCCTACAATGAGCAGTTCTTC
TRBV27	TRBD2	TRBJ2-5	.	CASSNSRGDEETQYF	TGTGCCAGCAGCAACTCCCGGGGGGACGAAGAGACCCAGTACTTC
TRBV4-2	.	TRBJ2-1	.	CASSHPLGLQGSNEQFF	TGTGCCAGCAGCCACCCCCTGGGGCTTCAGGGCAGCAATGAGCAGTTCTTC
TRBV28	.	TRBJ2-2	few	CASSFQRRSGELFF	TGTGCCAGCAGTTTCCAACGAAGGTCCGGGGAGCTGTTTTTT
TRBV12-3/TRBV12-4	.	TRBJ2-1	.	CASRPFGSYNEQFF	TGTGCCAGCAGACCTTTCGGTTCCTACAATGAGCAGTTCTTC
TRBV20-1	.	TRBJ2-7	.	CSAGSGGESRSYEQYF	TGCAGTGCTGGGTCCGGGGGCGAGTCCCGCTCCTACGAGCAGTACTTC
TRBV7-8	TRBD1	TRBJ2-1	many	CASNHYFPGQLNNEQFF	TGTGCCAGCAACCACTACTTCCCGGGACAGCTAAACAATGAGCAGTTCTTC
TRBV5-1	.	TRBJ1-1	.	CASSSGFEAFF	TGCGCCAGCAGCTCGGGATTTGAAGCTTTCTTT